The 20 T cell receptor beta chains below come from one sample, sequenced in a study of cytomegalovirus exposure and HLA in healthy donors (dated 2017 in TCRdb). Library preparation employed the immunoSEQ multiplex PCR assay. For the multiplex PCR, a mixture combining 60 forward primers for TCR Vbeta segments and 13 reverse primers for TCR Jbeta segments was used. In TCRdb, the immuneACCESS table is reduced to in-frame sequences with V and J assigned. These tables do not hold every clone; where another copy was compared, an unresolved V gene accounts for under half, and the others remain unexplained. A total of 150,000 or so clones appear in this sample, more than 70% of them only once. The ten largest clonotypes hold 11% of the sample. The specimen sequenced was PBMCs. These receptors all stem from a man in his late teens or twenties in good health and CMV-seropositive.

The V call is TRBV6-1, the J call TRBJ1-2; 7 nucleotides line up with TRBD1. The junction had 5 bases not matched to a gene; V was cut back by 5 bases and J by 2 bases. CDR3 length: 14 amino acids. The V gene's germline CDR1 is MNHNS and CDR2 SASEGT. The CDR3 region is CASSRTGSNYGYTF. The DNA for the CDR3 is TGTGCCAGCAGTCGGACAGGTTCGAACTATGGCTACACCTTC.

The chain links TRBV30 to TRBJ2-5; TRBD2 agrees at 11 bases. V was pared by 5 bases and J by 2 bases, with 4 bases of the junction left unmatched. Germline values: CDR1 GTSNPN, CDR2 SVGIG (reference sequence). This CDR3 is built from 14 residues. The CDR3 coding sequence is TGTGCCTGGGGGACTAGCGGCCTTCAAGAGACCCAGTACTTC. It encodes CAWGTSGLQETQYF.

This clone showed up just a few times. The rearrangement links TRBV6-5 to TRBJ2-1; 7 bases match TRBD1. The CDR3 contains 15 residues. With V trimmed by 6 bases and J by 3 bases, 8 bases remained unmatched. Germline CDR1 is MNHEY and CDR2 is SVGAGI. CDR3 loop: CASSLDRVLYNEQFF. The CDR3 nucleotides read TGTGCCAGCAGCCTAGACAGGGTCCTCTACAATGAGCAGTTCTTC.

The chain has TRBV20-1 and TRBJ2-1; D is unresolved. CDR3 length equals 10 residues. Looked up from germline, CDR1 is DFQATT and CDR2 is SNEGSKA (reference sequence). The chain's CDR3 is CSMSYNEQFF. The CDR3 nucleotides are TGCAGCATGTCCTACAATGAGCAGTTCTTC.

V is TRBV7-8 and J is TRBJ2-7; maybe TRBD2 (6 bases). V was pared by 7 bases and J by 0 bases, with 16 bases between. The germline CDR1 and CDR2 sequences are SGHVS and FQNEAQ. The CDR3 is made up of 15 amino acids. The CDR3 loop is CASTRESQSSYEQYF. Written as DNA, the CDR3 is TGTGCCAGCACTCGGGAGTCACAGAGCTCCTACGAGCAGTACTTC.

The CDR3 here is CASRRSRQAEQYF. The CDR3 coding sequence is TGTGCCAGCAGGAGATCTAGACAGGCCGAGCAGTACTTC. The chain couples TRBV2 to TRBJ2-7, with D possibly matching TRBD1 (6 bases). Trimming took 6 bases from V and 6 from J, leaving 15 bases between them. The length of the CDR3 is 13 residues. Germline loops: CDR1 SNHLY, CDR2 FYNNEI.

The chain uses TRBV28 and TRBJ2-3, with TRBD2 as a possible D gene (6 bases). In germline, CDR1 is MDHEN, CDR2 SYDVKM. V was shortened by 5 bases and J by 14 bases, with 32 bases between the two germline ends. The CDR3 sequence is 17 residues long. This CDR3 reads CASSKFRSGEIWRVGYF. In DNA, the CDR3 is TGTGCCAGCAGTAAGTTTAGGTCGGGAGAGATATGGAGAGTTGGGTATTTT.

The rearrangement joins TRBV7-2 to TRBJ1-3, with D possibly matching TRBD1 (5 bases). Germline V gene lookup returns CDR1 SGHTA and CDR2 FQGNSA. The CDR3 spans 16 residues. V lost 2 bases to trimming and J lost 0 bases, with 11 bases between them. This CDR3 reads CASSLTGLSSGNTIYF. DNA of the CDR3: TGTGCCAGCAGCTTAACAGGCCTGAGCTCTGGAAACACCATATATTTT.

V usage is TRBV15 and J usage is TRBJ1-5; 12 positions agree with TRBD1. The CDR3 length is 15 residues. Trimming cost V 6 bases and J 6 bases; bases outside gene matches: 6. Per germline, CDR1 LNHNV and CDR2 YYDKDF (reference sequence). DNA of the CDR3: TGTGCCACCAGTAGGGACAGGGGGCGATTTCAGCCCCAGCATTTT. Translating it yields CATSRDRGRFQPQHF.

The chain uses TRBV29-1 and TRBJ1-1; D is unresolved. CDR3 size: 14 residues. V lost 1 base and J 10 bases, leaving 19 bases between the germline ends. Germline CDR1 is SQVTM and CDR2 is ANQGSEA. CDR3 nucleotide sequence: TGCAGCGTTGAAGGGAGGGCAATGACCACCGGAGCTTTCTTT. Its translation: CSVEGRAMTTGAFF. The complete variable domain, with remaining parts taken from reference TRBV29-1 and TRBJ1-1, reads SAVISQKPSRDICQRGTSLTIQCQVDSQVTMMFWYRQQPGQSLTLIATANQGSEATYESGFVIDKFPISRPNLTFSTLTVSNMSPEDSSIYLCSVEGRAMTTGAFFGQGTRLTVV.

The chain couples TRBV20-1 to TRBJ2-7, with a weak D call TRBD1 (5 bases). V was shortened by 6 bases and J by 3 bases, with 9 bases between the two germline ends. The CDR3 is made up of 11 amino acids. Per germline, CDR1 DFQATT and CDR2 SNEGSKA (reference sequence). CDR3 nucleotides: TGCAGTGCCCCCCAGGGCTACGAGCAGTACTTC. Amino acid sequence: CSAPQGYEQYF.

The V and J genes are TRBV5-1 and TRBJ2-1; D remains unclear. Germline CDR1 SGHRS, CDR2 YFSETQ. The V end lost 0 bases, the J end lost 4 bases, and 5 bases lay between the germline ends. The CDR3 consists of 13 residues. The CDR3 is CASSLGTYNEQFF. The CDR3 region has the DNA TGCGCCAGCAGCTTGGGTACTTACAATGAGCAGTTCTTC.

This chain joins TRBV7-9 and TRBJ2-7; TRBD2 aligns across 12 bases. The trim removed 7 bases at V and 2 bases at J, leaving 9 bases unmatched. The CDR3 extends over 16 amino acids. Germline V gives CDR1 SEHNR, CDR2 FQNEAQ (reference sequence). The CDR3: CASTLAGGPLAYEQYF. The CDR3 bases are TGTGCCAGCACGCTAGCGGGAGGGCCGCTTGCCTACGAGCAGTACTTC.

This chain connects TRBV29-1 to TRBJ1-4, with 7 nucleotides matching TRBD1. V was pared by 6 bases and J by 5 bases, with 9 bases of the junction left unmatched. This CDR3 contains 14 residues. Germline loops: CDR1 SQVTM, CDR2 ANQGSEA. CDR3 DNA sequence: TGCAGCGTGGATGGAGGGGGCCAGAATGAAAAACTGTTTTTT. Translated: CSVDGGGQNEKLFF.

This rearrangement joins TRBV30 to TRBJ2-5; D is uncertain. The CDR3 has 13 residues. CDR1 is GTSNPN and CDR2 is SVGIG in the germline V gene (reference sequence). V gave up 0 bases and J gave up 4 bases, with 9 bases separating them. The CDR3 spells CAWSVLRSETQYF. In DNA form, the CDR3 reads TGTGCCTGGAGTGTACTGAGGTCAGAGACCCAGTACTTC.

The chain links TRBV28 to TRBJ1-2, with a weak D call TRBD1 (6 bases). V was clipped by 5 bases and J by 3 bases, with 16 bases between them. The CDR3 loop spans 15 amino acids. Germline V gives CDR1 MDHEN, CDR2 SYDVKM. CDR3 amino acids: CASSTSTGNHYGYTF. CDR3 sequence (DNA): TGTGCCAGCAGTACATCCACAGGGAATCACTATGGCTACACCTTC.

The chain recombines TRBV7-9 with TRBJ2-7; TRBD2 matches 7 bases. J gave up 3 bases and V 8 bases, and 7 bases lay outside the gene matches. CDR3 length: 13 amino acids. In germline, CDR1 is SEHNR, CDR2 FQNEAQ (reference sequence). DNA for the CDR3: TGTGCCAGCTCGACGACTAGCAGCTACGAGCAGTACTTC. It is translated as CASSTTSSYEQYF.

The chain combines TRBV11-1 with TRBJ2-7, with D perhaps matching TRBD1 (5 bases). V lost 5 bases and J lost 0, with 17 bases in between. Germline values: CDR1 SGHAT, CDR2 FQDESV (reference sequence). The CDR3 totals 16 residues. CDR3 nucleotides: TGTGCCAGCAGCACCCAGACAGCGAGGAGCTCCTACGAGCAGTACTTC. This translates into CASSTQTARSSYEQYF.

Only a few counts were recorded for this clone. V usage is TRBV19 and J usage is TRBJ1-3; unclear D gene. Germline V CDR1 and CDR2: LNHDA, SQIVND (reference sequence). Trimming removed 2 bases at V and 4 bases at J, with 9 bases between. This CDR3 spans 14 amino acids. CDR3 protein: CASSISETGNTIYF. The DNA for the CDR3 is TGTGCCAGTAGTATATCAGAGACAGGAAACACCATATATTTT.

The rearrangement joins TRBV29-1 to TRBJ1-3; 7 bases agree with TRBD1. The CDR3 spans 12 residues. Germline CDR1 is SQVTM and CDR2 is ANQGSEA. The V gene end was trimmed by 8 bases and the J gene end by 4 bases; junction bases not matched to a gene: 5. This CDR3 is CSIQGNGNTIYF. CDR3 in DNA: TGCAGCATACAGGGGAACGGAAACACCATATATTTT.